The TCR beta chain under discussion was sequenced for a study of shared clonotypes between healthy human individuals. Study results and limitations: Naive CD4 clonotypes were shared across several donors at roughly 5.5%.

Regarding this clone: No antigen is known for it.

In the sorted-subset replicate PCRs, 150 to 250 ng DNA, 29,000 or so T cell genomes, was used. Profiled with immunoSEQ multiplex PCR; TCRdb holds only in-frame clones, not every one. The table records about 580,000 clones, 95% to 98% of them present only once. The CDR3 loop spans 16 amino acids. Trimming cost V 2 bases and J 0 bases; bases outside gene matches: 9. Per the germline V gene, CDR1 is SQVTM and CDR2 is ANQGSEA. CD8 cells classed as naive were CD45RO-negative and positively selected for CCR7, excluding terminally differentiated effector memory CD45RA+ cells. The TCR comes from a man under 40 in good health. Sequenced material: naive CD8+ T cells sorted from blood. The genes are TRBV29-1 and TRBJ2-5; 7 bases are a match to TRBD2. The DNA for the CDR3 is TGCAGCGTTGAACCCCCGGGGGGACGGCACCAAGAGACCCAGTACTTC. This translates into CSVEPPGGRHQETQYF.